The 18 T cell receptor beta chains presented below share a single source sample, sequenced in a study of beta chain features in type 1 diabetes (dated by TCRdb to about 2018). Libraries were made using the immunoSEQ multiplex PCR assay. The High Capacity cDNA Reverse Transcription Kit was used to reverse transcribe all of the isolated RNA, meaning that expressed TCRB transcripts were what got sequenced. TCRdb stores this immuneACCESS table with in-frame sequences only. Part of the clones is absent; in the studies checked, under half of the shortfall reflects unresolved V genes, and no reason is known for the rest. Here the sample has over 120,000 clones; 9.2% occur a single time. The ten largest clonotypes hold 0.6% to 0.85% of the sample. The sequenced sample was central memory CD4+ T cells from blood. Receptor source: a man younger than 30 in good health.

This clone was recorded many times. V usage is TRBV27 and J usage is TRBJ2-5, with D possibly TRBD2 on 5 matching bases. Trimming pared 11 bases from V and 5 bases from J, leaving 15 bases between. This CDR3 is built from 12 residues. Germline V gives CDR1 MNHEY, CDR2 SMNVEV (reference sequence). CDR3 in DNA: TGTGCCCGGGGTCCGAGGGCGGAGACCCAGTACTTC. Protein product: CARGPRAETQYF.

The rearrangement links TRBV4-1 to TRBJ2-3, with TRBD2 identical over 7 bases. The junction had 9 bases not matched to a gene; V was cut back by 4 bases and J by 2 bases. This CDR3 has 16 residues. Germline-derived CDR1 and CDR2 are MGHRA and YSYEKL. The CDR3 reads CASSPLGGRLTDTQYF. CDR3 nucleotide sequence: TGCGCCAGCAGCCCGCTGGGGGGGAGACTCACAGATACGCAGTATTTT.

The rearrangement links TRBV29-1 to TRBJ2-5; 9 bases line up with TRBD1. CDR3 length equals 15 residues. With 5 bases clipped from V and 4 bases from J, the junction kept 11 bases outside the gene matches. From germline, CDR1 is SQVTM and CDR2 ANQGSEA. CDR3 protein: CSVYTPGQGIETQYF. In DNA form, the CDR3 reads TGCAGCGTTTACACCCCGGGACAGGGTATAGAGACCCAGTACTTC. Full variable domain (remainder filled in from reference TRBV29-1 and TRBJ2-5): SAVISQKPSRDICQRGTSLTIQCQVDSQVTMMFWYRQQPGQSLTLIATANQGSEATYESGFVIDKFPISRPNLTFSTLTVSNMSPEDSSIYLCSVYTPGQGIETQYFGPGTRLLVL.

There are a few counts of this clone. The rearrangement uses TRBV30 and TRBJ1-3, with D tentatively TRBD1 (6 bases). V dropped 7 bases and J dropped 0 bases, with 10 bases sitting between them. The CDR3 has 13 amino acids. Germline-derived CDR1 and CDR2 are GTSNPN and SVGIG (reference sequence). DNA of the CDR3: TGTGCCTCAACAGGGAACTCTGGAAACACCATATATTTT. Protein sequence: CASTGNSGNTIYF.

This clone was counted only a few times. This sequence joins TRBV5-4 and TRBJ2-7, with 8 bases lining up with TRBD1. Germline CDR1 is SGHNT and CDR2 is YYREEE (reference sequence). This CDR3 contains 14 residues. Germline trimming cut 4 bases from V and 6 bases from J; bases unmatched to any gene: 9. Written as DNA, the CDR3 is TGTGCCAGCAGCCCCGGACAGGGCTGGGCCGAGCAGTACTTC. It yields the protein CASSPGQGWAEQYF.

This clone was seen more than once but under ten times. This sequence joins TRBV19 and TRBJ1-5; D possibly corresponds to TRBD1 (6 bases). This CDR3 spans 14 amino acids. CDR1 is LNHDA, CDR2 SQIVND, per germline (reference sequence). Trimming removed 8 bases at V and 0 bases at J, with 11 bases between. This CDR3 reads CASSQGYSNQPQHF. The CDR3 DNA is TGTGCCAGTTCACAGGGATATAGCAATCAGCCCCAGCATTTT.

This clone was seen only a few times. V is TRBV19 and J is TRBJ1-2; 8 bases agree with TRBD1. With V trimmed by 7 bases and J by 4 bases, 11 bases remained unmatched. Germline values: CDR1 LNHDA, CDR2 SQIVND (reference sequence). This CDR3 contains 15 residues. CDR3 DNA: TGTGCCAGTATGAGGTCCAGGGGGCAAGCCTATGGCTACACCTTC. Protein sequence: CASMRSRGQAYGYTF. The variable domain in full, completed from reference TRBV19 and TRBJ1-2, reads DGGITQSPKYLFRKEGQNVTLSCEQNLNHDAMYWYRQDPGQGLRLIYYSQIVNDFQKGDIAEGYSVSREKKESFPLTVTSAQKNPTAFYLCASMRSRGQAYGYTFGSGTRLTVV.

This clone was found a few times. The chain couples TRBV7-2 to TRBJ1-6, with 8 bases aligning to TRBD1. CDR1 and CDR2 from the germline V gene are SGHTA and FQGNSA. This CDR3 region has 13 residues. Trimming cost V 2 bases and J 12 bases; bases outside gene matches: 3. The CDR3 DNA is TGTGCCAGCAGCTTATCTGACAGGGGACCCCTCCACTTT. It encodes CASSLSDRGPLHF.

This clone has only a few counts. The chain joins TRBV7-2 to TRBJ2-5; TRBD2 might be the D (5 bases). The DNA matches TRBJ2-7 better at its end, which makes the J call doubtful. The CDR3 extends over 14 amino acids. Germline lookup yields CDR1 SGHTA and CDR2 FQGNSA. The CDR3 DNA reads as TGTGCCAGCAATCGGGGTGGCAGCTCCTACGAGCAGTACTTC. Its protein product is CASNRGGSSYEQYF.

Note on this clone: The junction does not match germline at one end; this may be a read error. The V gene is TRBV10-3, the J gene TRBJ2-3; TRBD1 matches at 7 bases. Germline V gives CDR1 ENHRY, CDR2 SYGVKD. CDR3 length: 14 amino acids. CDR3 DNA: TGTGCCAGCAGTGCGAGACAGGGAGTGGATACGCAGTATTTT. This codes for CASSARQGVDTQYF.

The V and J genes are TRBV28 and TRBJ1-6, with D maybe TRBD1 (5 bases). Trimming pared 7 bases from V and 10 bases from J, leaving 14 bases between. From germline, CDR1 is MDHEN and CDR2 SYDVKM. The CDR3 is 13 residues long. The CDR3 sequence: CASTLGEGSPLHF. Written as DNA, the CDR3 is TGTGCCAGCACCCTAGGGGAAGGGTCACCCCTCCACTTT.

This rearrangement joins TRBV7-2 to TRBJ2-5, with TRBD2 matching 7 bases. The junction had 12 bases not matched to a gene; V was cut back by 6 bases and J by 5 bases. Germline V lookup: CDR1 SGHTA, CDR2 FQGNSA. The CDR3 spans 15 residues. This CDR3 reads CASRPRGGGGETQYF. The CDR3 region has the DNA TGTGCCAGCAGACCCCGGGGCGGGGGTGGGGAGACCCAGTACTTC.

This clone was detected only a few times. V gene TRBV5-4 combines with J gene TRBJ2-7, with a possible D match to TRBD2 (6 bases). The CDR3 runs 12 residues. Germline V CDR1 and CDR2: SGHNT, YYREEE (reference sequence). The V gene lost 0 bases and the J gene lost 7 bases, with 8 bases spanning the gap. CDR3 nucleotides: TGTGCCAGCAGCTTGGACGGAGGGGAGCAGTACTTC. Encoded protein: CASSLDGGEQYF.

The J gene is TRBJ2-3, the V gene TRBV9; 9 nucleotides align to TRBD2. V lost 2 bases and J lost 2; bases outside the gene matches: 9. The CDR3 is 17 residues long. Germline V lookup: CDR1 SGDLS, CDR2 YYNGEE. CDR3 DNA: TGTGCCAGCAGCGTGGGGAGCGGGGGGTCTTTCACAGATACGCAGTATTTT. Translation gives CASSVGSGGSFTDTQYF. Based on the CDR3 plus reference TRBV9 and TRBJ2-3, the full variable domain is DSGVTQTPKHLITATGQRVTLRCSPRSGDLSVYWYQQSLDQGLQFLIQYYNGEERAKGNILERFSAQQFPDLHSELNLSSLELGDSALYFCASSVGSGGSFTDTQYFGPGTRLTVL.

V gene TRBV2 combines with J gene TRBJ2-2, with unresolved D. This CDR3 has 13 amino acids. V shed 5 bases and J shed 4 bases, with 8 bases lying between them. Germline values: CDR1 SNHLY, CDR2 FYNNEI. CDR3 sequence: CASSYSPTGELFF. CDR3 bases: TGTGCCAGCAGTTATAGCCCCACCGGGGAGCTGTTTTTT. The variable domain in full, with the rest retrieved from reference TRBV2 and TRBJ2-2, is EPEVTQTPSHQVTQMGQEVILRCVPISNHLYFYWYRQILGQKVEFLVSFYNNEISEKSEIFDDQFSVERPDGSNFTLKIRSTKLEDSAMYFCASSYSPTGELFFGEGSRLTVL.

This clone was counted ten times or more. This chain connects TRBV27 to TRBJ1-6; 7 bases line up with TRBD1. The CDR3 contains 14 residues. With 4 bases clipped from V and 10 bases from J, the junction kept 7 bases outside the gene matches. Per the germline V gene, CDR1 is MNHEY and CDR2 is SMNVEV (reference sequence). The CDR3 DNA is TGTGCCAGCAGTTCCGAACCACAGGGGTCACCCCTCCACTTT. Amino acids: CASSSEPQGSPLHF.

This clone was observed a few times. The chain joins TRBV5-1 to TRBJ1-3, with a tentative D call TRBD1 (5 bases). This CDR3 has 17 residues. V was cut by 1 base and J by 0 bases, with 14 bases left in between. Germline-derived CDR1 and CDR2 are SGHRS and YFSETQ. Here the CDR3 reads CASSLTLGHLSGNTIYF. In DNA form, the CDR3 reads TGCGCCAGCAGCTTGACCCTCGGACACCTCTCTGGAAACACCATATATTTT.

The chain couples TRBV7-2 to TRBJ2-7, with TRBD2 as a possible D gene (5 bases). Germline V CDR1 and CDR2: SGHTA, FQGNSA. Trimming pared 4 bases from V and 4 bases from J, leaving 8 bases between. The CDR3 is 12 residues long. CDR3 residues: CASSSPGYEQYF. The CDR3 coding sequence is TGTGCCAGCAGCTCCCCGGGGTACGAGCAGTACTTC.